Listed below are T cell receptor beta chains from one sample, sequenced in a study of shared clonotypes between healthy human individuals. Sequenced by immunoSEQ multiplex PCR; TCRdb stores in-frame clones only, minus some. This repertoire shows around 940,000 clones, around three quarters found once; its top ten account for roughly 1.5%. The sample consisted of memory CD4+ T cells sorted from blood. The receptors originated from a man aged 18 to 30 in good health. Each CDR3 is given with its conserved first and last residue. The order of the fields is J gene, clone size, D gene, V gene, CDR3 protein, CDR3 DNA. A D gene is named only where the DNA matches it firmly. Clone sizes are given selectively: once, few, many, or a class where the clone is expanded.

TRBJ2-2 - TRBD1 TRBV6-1 CASQVSGTGDGELFF TGTGCCAGCCAAGTATCCGGGACAGGGGACGGGGAGCTGTTTTTT
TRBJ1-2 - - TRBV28 CASTDPNYGYTF TGTGCCAGCACTGACCCTAACTATGGCTACACCTTC
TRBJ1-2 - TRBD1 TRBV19 CASSMTGNGYTF TGTGCCAGTAGTATGACAGGGAACGGCTACACCTTC
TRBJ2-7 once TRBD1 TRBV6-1 CASSEQGAEQYF TGTGCCAGCAGCGAACAGGGGGCCGAGCAGTACTTC
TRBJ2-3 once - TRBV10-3 CAISGVELLSPSTDTQYF TGTGCCATCAGTGGGGTAGAACTTCTGTCTCCTAGCACAGATACGCAGTATTTT
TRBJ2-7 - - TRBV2 CASSIWGSYEQYF TGTGCCAGCAGTATTTGGGGCAGCTACGAGCAGTACTTC
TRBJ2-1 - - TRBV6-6 CASKSFQGPNNEQFF TGTGCCAGCAAGTCCTTCCAGGGACCTAACAATGAGCAGTTCTTC
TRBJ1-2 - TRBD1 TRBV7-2 CASSSSSQGAGGYTF TGTGCCAGCAGCTCTTCAAGCCAGGGGGCGGGAGGCTACACCTTC
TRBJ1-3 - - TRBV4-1 CASSQGRVRTADSGNTIYF TGCGCCAGCAGCCAAGGGCGCGTTCGGACGGCCGACTCTGGAAACACCATATATTTT
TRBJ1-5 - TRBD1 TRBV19 CASSRQGGNQPQHF TGTGCCAGTAGTAGACAGGGAGGGAATCAGCCCCAGCATTTT
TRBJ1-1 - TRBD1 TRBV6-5 CASRRTGGGSGEAFF TGTGCCAGCAGACGGACAGGGGGCGGGAGTGGTGAAGCTTTCTTT
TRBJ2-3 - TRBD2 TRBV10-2 CASRAVGGGGTDTQYF TGCGCCAGCAGAGCAGTGGGCGGGGGTGGCACAGATACGCAGTATTTT
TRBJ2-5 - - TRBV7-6 CASSLQQETQYF TGTGCCAGCAGCTTACAACAAGAGACCCAGTACTTC
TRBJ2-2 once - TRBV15 CATSRDIDTGELFF TGTGCCACCAGCAGAGATATCGACACCGGGGAGCTGTTTTTT
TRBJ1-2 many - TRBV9 CASSVATGFQKNYGYTF TGTGCCAGCAGCGTAGCTACGGGATTCCAAAAGAACTATGGCTACACCTTC
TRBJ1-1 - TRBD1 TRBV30 CAWTGDSWNTEAFF TGTGCCTGGACCGGGGACAGCTGGAACACTGAAGCTTTCTTT
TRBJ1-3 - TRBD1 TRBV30 CAWRRDSGGNTIYF TGTGCCTGGAGAAGGGACAGTGGCGGAAACACCATATATTTT
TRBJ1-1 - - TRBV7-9 CASAAGVRSEAFF TGTGCCAGTGCTGCAGGGGTTAGGTCTGAAGCTTTCTTT
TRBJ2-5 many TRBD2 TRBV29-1 CSVESLAGETQYF TGCAGCGTTGAAAGCCTAGCGGGAGAGACCCAGTACTTC
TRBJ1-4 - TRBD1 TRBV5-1 CASSSGTANEKLFF TGCGCCAGCAGCTCAGGGACAGCTAATGAAAAACTGTTTTTT
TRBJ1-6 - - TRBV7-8 CASSLAGLMSSYNSPLHF TGTGCCAGCAGCTTAGCGGGCCTCATGAGCTCCTATAATTCACCCCTCCACTTT
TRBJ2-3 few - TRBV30 CAWSGADTQYF TGTGCCTGGAGCGGGGCAGATACGCAGTATTTT
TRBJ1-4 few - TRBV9 CASSFREFGPLFF TGTGCCAGCAGTTTTAGGGAATTTGGTCCACTGTTTTTT
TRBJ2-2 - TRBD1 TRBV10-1 CASSDPGQGTGELFF TGCGCCAGCAGTGACCCGGGACAGGGTACCGGGGAGCTGTTTTTT
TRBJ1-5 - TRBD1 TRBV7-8 CASSSTGISNQPQHF TGTGCCAGCAGCTCGACAGGGATCAGCAATCAGCCCCAGCATTTT
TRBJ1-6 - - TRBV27 CASSLLGSVNSPLHF TGTGCCAGCAGTTTATTGGGGAGTGTTAATTCACCCCTCCACTTT